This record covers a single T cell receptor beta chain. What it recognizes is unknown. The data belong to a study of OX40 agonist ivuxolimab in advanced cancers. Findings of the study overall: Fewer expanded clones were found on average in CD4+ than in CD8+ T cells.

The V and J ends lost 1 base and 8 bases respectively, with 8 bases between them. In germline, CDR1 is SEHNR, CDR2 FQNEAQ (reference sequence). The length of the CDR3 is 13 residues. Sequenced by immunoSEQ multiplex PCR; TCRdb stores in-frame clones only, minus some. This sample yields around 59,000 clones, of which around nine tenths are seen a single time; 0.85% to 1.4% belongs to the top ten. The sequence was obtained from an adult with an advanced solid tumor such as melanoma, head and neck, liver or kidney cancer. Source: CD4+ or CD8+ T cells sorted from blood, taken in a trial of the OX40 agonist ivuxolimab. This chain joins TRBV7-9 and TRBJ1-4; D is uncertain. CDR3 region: CASSLEIDEKLFF. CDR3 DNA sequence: TGTGCCAGCAGCTTAGAAATTGACGAAAAACTGTTTTTT.